These 24 T cell receptor beta chains were all obtained from the same sample, sequenced in a study of T cell responses to AZD1222 COVID-19 vaccine. The protocol was immunoSEQ multiplex PCR, while the TCRdb copy is restricted to in-frame clones and leaves out a portion. The table has 180,000 or so clones, around nine tenths seen once; the top ten hold around 2.6%. This sample comprised peripheral blood, obtained on day 0 of AZD1222 vaccination. All receptors come from an adult in good health.

The CDR3 here is CASRSTGAPNQPQHF. The CDR3 DNA sequence: TGTGCCAGCAGGTCAACAGGGGCCCCCAATCAGCCCCAGCATTTT. The V and J genes are TRBV25-1 and TRBJ1-5, with 7 bases that match TRBD1. The CDR3 covers 15 residues. CDR1 MGHDK and CDR2 SYGVNS come from the germline V gene. The junction had 8 bases not matched to a gene; V was cut back by 6 bases and J by 3 bases.

The chain recombines TRBV5-1 with TRBJ2-7, with 7 bases lining up with TRBD1. Germline CDR1 SGHRS, CDR2 YFSETQ. The CDR3 totals 14 residues. J was trimmed by 2 bases and V by 5 bases; bases with no gene match: 7. CDR3 sequence (DNA): TGCGCCAGCAGTCCGGGACAGCAAGCCTACGAGCAGTACTTC. Amino acid sequence: CASSPGQQAYEQYF. Based on the CDR3 plus reference TRBV5-1 and TRBJ2-7, the full variable domain is KAGVTQTPRYLIKTRGQQVTLSCSPISGHRSVSWYQQTPGQGLQFLFEYFSETQRNKGNFPGRFSGRQFSNSRSEMNVSTLELGDSALYLCASSPGQQAYEQYFGPGTRLTVT.

The J gene is TRBJ1-5, the V gene TRBV25-1; D is possibly TRBD1 (5 bases). The CDR3 covers 16 residues. V shed 1 base and J shed 4 bases, with 14 bases lying between them. CDR1 and CDR2 (germline): MGHDK, SYGVNS. This CDR3 is CASSESPGRGNQPQHF. In DNA, the CDR3 is TGTGCCAGCAGTGAATCCCCAGGGAGGGGAAATCAGCCCCAGCATTTT.

This chain connects TRBV7-9 to TRBJ1-4; D uncertain. This CDR3 is built from 13 residues. The germline CDR1 and CDR2 sequences are SEHNR and FQNEAQ (reference sequence). Between the trimmed V and J ends, which lost 5 bases and 4 bases, there was a span of 8 bases. The CDR3 bases are TGTGCCAGCAGCATGCTTCATAATGAAAAACTGTTTTTT. Translating gives CASSMLHNEKLFF.

The V gene is TRBV4-1, the J gene TRBJ1-2; no clear D gene. Germline-derived CDR1 and CDR2 are MGHRA and YSYEKL. This CDR3 spans 13 amino acids. Trimming left V 1 base short and J 1 base short, with 4 bases between. CDR3 loop: CASSQVNNYGYTF. CDR3 in DNA: TGCGCCAGCAGCCAAGTGAATAACTATGGCTACACCTTC.

V usage is TRBV19 and J usage is TRBJ2-7, with no clear D. Trimming removed 5 bases at V and 3 bases at J, with 8 bases between. This CDR3 contains 12 residues. Germline-derived CDR1 and CDR2 are LNHDA and SQIVND (reference sequence). This chain's CDR3 is CASSSWGYEQYF. The CDR3 coding sequence is TGTGCCAGTAGTTCGTGGGGCTACGAGCAGTACTTC.

The chain joins TRBV11-2 to TRBJ1-1, with D maybe TRBD1 (5 bases). The CDR3 is 15 amino acids. Trimming pared 1 base from V and 4 bases from J, leaving 13 bases between. In germline, CDR1 is SGHAT, CDR2 FQNNGV. The CDR3 nucleotides are TGTGCCAGCAGCTTAGTGGGGGGTGCGGCCACTGAAGCTTTCTTT. It specifies CASSLVGGAATEAFF.

This clone was seen a handful of times. The V call is TRBV5-6, the J call TRBJ1-1; 7 bases map to TRBD1. After removal of 6 bases from V and 2 bases from J, the junction contained 4 bases not matched to a gene. Looked up from germline, CDR1 is SGHDT and CDR2 is YYEEEE. The length of the CDR3 is 13 residues. The CDR3 sequence is CASTGQTNTEAFF. In DNA form, the CDR3 reads TGTGCCAGCACGGGACAGACTAACACTGAAGCTTTCTTT. The full variable domain, with the rest looked up from reference TRBV5-6 and TRBJ1-1, is DAGVTQSPTHLIKTRGQQVTLRCSPKSGHDTVSWYQQALGQGPQFIFQYYEEEERQRGNFPDRFSGHQFPNYSSELNVNALLLGDSALYLCASTGQTNTEAFFGQGTRLTVV.

The chain couples TRBV19 to TRBJ1-2, with D tentatively TRBD1 (5 bases). Germline assignment: CDR1 LNHDA and CDR2 SQIVND (reference sequence). Trimming removed 4 bases at V and 5 bases at J, with 17 bases between. This CDR3 contains 15 residues. The chain's CDR3 is CASSTTPGLTYGYTF. CDR3 sequence (DNA): TGTGCCAGTAGTACCACCCCGGGACTGACTTATGGCTACACCTTC.

The CDR3 is CASSDGQGGTFSTDTQYF. The DNA of the CDR3 is TGTGCCAGCAGCGACGGACAGGGAGGTACCTTTAGCACAGATACGCAGTATTTT. V usage is TRBV25-1 and J usage is TRBJ2-3, with TRBD1 matching 8 bases. Germline values: CDR1 MGHDK, CDR2 SYGVNS. The CDR3 totals 18 residues. Trimming removed 6 bases from V and 0 bases from J; junction bases left unmatched: 14.

The chain uses TRBV6-5 and TRBJ2-1; 7 bases map to TRBD1. This CDR3 contains 15 residues. Germline V gene sequence: CDR1 MNHEY, CDR2 SVGAGI. Unmatched junction bases numbered 13, after V lost 6 bases and J lost 8 bases. In DNA, the CDR3 is TGTGCCAGCAGCCGACAGGGTTACGGCGGCGATGAGCAGTTCTTC. This translates into CASSRQGYGGDEQFF.

The chain employs TRBV3-1 (or the pseudogene TRBV3-2) and TRBJ2-3, with D perhaps TRBD2 (5 bases). Trimming pared 0 bases from V and 2 bases from J, leaving 18 bases between. The CDR3 loop spans 18 amino acids. Looked up from germline, CDR1 is LGHDT and CDR2 is YNNKEL (reference sequence). The chain's CDR3 is CASSQDLRRTGYTDTQYF. The CDR3 DNA reads TGTGCCAGCAGCCAAGATCTTAGGCGGACTGGCTACACAGATACGCAGTATTTT.

The chain uses TRBV5-1 and TRBJ2-1; 9 bases are a match to TRBD1. The CDR3 is made up of 15 amino acids. The V gene's germline CDR1 is SGHRS and CDR2 YFSETQ. V was clipped by 4 bases and J by 0 bases; unmatched bases: 2. CDR3 sequence reads: CASSQGQGSYNEQFF. The CDR3 coding sequence is TGCGCCAGCAGCCAGGGACAGGGCTCCTACAATGAGCAGTTCTTC. Drawing the rest from reference TRBV5-1 and TRBJ2-1, the complete variable domain is KAGVTQTPRYLIKTRGQQVTLSCSPISGHRSVSWYQQTPGQGLQFLFEYFSETQRNKGNFPGRFSGRQFSNSRSEMNVSTLELGDSALYLCASSQGQGSYNEQFFGPGTRLTVL.

The chain couples TRBV27 to TRBJ2-1; D is ambiguous. Trimming removed 3 bases from V and 5 bases from J, with 8 bases in between. Germline V gene lookup returns CDR1 MNHEY and CDR2 SMNVEV (reference sequence). CDR3 length equals 13 residues. In DNA, the CDR3 is TGTGCCAGCAGTTTTGGACGGAACAATGAGCAGTTCTTC. This gives the protein CASSFGRNNEQFF.

The V and J genes are TRBV6-5 and TRBJ1-1, with D unclear. Per germline, CDR1 MNHEY and CDR2 SVGAGI. CDR3 length: 13 amino acids. The V end lost 5 bases, the J end lost 8 bases, and 15 bases lay between the germline ends. The DNA of the CDR3 is TGTGCCAGCAGTCGCCTCGGGTCCCCGGAAGCTTTCTTT. It encodes CASSRLGSPEAFF.

V gene TRBV21-1 combines with J gene TRBJ1-2. TRBV21-1 constitutes a pseudogene. This CDR3 region has 9 residues. The CDR3 reads CASKFTSPF. For the CDR3, the DNA is TGTGCCAGCAAGTTCACCTCGCCCTTC.

There are a few counts of this clone. This chain joins TRBV30 and TRBJ1-1, with D uncertain. Germline CDR1 is GTSNPN and CDR2 is SVGIG (reference sequence). Trimming cost V 2 bases and J 0 bases, with 13 bases left between them. The CDR3 totals 15 residues. The CDR3 nucleotides are TGTGCCTGGAGTTGGTCCGCGGCCCTGAACACTGAAGCTTTCTTT. It encodes CAWSWSAALNTEAFF.

The chain combines TRBV5-6 with TRBJ1-5; tentatively, D is TRBD1 (6 bases). The CDR3 has 16 residues. V shed 4 bases and J shed 3 bases, with 17 bases lying between them. Germline V lookup: CDR1 SGHDT, CDR2 YYEEEE. The CDR3 nucleotides are TGTGCCAGCAGCGTCGGGACACTCAGCTTCAATCAGCCCCAGCATTTT. It yields the protein CASSVGTLSFNQPQHF.

The chain employs TRBV12-3 or TRBV12-4 and TRBJ1-2; D ambiguous. Trimming pared 7 bases from V and 5 bases from J, leaving 11 bases between. This CDR3 region has 12 residues. The CDR3: CASTRGEYGYTF. The DNA of the CDR3 is TGTGCCAGCACCCGGGGAGAGTATGGCTACACCTTC.

A remark on this clone: One end of the junction is discordant with germline, which a read error may explain. The chain employs TRBV27 and TRBJ2-2; D is perhaps TRBD2 (7 bases). CDR1 MNHEY and CDR2 SMNVEV come from the germline V gene (reference sequence). This CDR3 comprises 14 residues. In DNA, the CDR3 is TGTGCCAGCAGTTTCCGCGGGGGCCAAGGGGGGCTGTTTTTT. Translated: CASSFRGGQGGLFF.

This sequence joins TRBV5-1 and TRBJ1-1; TRBD1 is a possible D gene (6 bases). The ends were cut back, 4 bases at V and 1 base at J, with 14 bases in the middle. Germline lookup yields CDR1 SGHRS and CDR2 YFSETQ. The CDR3 length is 15 residues. The CDR3 spells CASSNSGTPNTEAFF. The CDR3 nucleotides are TGCGCCAGCAGCAATTCCGGGACACCGAACACTGAAGCTTTCTTT.

This chain joins TRBV5-6 and TRBJ1-1, with 11 bases that match TRBD1. Germline V gene sequence: CDR1 SGHDT, CDR2 YYEEEE. The CDR3 covers 15 residues. Losses at the gene ends were 4 bases for V and 0 bases for J; bases not matched to a gene: 2. This CDR3 is CASSPDRGLNTEAFF. CDR3 nucleotides: TGTGCCAGCAGCCCGGACAGGGGGCTGAACACTGAAGCTTTCTTT. Together with reference TRBV5-6 and TRBJ1-1, the CDR3 gives the full variable domain: DAGVTQSPTHLIKTRGQQVTLRCSPKSGHDTVSWYQQALGQGPQFIFQYYEEEERQRGNFPDRFSGHQFPNYSSELNVNALLLGDSALYLCASSPDRGLNTEAFFGQGTRLTVV.

This clone was counted once. The chain has TRBV11-3 and TRBJ2-1; D unresolved. Germline loops: CDR1 SGHNT, CDR2 YENEEA. Trimming left V 11 bases short and J 3 bases short, with 17 bases between. The CDR3 runs 14 residues. CDR3 sequence reads: CASKLLWSYNEQFF. The CDR3 DNA reads TGTGCCTCCAAGCTTCTATGGAGCTACAATGAGCAGTTCTTC.

The chain combines TRBV4-1 with TRBJ1-5; D not resolved. V was clipped by 1 base and J by 6 bases, with 10 bases between them. The CDR3 is 14 amino acids. Germline CDR1 MGHRA, CDR2 YSYEKL. CDR3 nucleotides: TGCGCCAGCAGCCAAGTACAGAAGGTTCAGCCCCAGCATTTT. Its protein is CASSQVQKVQPQHF.